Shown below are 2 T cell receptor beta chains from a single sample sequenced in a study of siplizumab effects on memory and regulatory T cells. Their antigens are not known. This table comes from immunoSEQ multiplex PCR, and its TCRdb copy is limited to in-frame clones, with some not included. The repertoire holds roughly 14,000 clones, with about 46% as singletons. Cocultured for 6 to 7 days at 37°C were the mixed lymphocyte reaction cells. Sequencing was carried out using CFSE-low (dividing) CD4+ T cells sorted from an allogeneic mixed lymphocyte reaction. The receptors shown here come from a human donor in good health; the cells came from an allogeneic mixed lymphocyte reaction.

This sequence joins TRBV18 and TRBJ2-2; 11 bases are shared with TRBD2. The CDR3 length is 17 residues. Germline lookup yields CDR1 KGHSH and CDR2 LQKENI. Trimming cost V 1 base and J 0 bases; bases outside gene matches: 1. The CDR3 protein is CASSPRTSGSNTGELFF. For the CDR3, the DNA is TGTGCCAGCTCACCACGGACTAGCGGGTCGAACACCGGGGAGCTGTTTTTT.

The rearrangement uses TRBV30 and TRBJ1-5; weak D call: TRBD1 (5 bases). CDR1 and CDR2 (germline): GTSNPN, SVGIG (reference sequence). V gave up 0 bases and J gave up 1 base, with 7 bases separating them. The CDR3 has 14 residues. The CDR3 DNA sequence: TGTGCCTGGAGTGTGGGGGGAAGCAATCAGCCCCAGCATTTT. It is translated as CAWSVGGSNQPQHF.